Listed below are T cell receptor beta chains from one sample, sequenced in a study of blood T cell repertoires in COVID-19. TCRdb's table, derived via immunoSEQ multiplex PCR, lists solely in-frame clones and lacks some. The sample carries 200,000 to 250,000 clones, 87% recorded once. Sequencing was performed on peripheral blood. The origin of the receptors is a woman aged 18-29 years who had recovered from COVID-19. Each CDR3 is given with its conserved first and last residue. The order of the fields is clone size, D gene, V gene, J gene, CDR3 DNA, CDR3 protein. A D gene is named only where the DNA matches it firmly. A clone size is listed for some rows: how often the clone was seen (once, few, many), or a class if it is expanded.

>.|TRBD2|TRBV6-5|TRBJ2-7
TGTGCCAGTAAACTAGCGGCCAACTCCTACGAGCAGTACTTC
CASKLAANSYEQYF
>.|.|TRBV30|TRBJ1-2
TGTGCCTGGACTTTAGGAGCGCATCTCGGCTACACCTTC
CAWTLGAHLGYTF
>once|.|TRBV3-1/TRBV3-2|TRBJ2-2
TGTGCCAGCAGCCCCCCAGGGCACACCGGGGAGCTGTTTTTT
CASSPPGHTGELFF
>.|.|TRBV9|TRBJ1-1
TGTGCCAGCAGCGAGGCCAGAAAGGAAGGGGGAAAGACTGAAGCTTTCTTT
CASSEARKEGGKTEAFF
>.|TRBD2|TRBV6-2/TRBV6-3|TRBJ2-2
TGTGCCAGCAGTCTCATCGGACTAGCGGGAGGGAGAACCGGGGAGCTGTTTTTT
CASSLIGLAGGRTGELFF
>.|.|TRBV5-1|TRBJ2-1
TGCGCCAGCAGCTTGGGTACCCATAGACTCGTTGCTGAGCAGTTCTTC
CASSLGTHRLVAEQFF
>.|.|TRBV29-1|TRBJ1-1
TGCAGCGTTAAGACAGACATGAACACTGAAGCTTTCTTT
CSVKTDMNTEAFF
>.|TRBD1|TRBV19|TRBJ1-2
TGTGCCAGTAGTACCCAGGGGGGTCCAGACTATGGCTACACCTTC
CASSTQGGPDYGYTF
>once|.|TRBV21-1|TRBJ2-1
TGTGCCAGCAGCAAAGCGTGTCCGGAGTTCTTC
CASSKACPEFF
>once|.|TRBV7-6|TRBJ1-1
TGTGCCAGCAGCTTAGTTTACGGGCCCCGGGGCACTGAAGCTTTCTTT
CASSLVYGPRGTEAFF
>once|TRBD1|TRBV27|TRBJ1-6
TGTGCCAGCAGTACATCCGGGACAGGGGGTTTTACACCCCTCCACTTT
CASSTSGTGGFTPLHF
>.|TRBD2|TRBV19|TRBJ2-3
TGTGCCAGTAGTACCCTCGTGGGGAGGGAAGTCACAGATACGCAGTATTTT
CASSTLVGREVTDTQYF
>.|.|TRBV6-5|TRBJ1-5
TGTGCCAGCCTGTCGTATACTTCGAATCAGCCCCAGCATTTT
CASLSYTSNQPQHF
>.|.|TRBV2|TRBJ2-3
TGTGCCAGCAGTGAAAGGGGAACCCGAGTCACAGATACGCAGTATTTT
CASSERGTRVTDTQYF
>few|TRBD1|TRBV25-1|TRBJ2-7
TGTGCCAGCAGCCCGGGACAGGTCTCCTACGAGCAGTACTTC
CASSPGQVSYEQYF
>.|.|TRBV4-1|TRBJ2-1
TGCGCCAGCAGTAAAGGGCGGGCCAGCTCCTACAATGAGCAGTTCTTC
CASSKGRASSYNEQFF
>.|TRBD2|TRBV3-1/TRBV3-2|TRBJ2-1
TGTGCCAGCAGCCATCTTGACGGGAGGGATTACAATGAGCAGTTCTTC
CASSHLDGRDYNEQFF
>.|.|TRBV13|TRBJ1-3
TGTGCCAGCAGCTTAGGACGGAGTTGGGACACCATATATTTT
CASSLGRSWDTIYF
>.|.|TRBV4-3|TRBJ2-5
TGCGCCAGCAGCCAAGAATGGGGGCGAGAGACCCAGTACTTC
CASSQEWGRETQYF
>.|.|TRBV19|TRBJ1-5
TGTGCCAGTAGTATAATGACAGGACACGGTCAGCCCCAGCATTTT
CASSIMTGHGQPQHF
>.|.|TRBV27|TRBJ2-1
TGTGCCAGCAGTTTTTGGCGGGGCGGGAATGAGCAGTTCTTC
CASSFWRGGNEQFF
>.|TRBD1|TRBV5-6|TRBJ2-7
TGTGCCAGCAGCATAGGGACAGGGGACTACGAGCAGTACTTC
CASSIGTGDYEQYF
>.|.|TRBV6-1|TRBJ2-7
TGTGCCAGCAGTGAAGGGACAGATTCCTACGAGCAGTACTTC
CASSEGTDSYEQYF
>once|.|TRBV6-6|TRBJ1-1
TGTGCCAGCAGTTACCGGGAGGGGGTCACTGAAGCTTTCTTT
CASSYREGVTEAFF
>.|.|TRBV29-1|TRBJ1-5
TGCAGCGCCAGCGCTACCGAGTTAGAGAGCAATCAGCCCCAGCATTTT
CSASATELESNQPQHF
>.|.|TRBV5-6|TRBJ2-3
TGTGCCAGCAGCTTGGGTCTTGGCCGCACAGATACGCAGTATTTT
CASSLGLGRTDTQYF
>once|.|TRBV4-2|TRBJ1-2
TGTGCCAGCAGCCAAGAATCCGTCGGGGGTGGGTATGGCTACACCTTC
CASSQESVGGGYGYTF
>.|TRBD2|TRBV5-4|TRBJ2-1
TGTGCCAGCAGCTTGGTAGGACTAGCGGGAGTTGAGCAGTTCTTC
CASSLVGLAGVEQFF
>.|.|TRBV4-3|TRBJ2-1
TGCGCCAGCAGCCAAGATCAGGGCTCCTACAATGAGCAGTTCTTC
CASSQDQGSYNEQFF
>.|TRBD1|TRBV6-5|TRBJ1-4
TGTGCCAGCAGACAAAACAGGGGTTGGTATGAAAAACTGTTTTTT
CASRQNRGWYEKLFF
>.|TRBD1|TRBV20-1|TRBJ2-1
TGCAGTGTGGACAGGGTGCCAGCGCAGTTCTTC
CSVDRVPAQFF
>few|.|TRBV30|TRBJ1-2
TGTGCCTGGAGCCTCCGGGAGTATGGCTACACCTTC
CAWSLREYGYTF
>many|.|TRBV6-5|TRBJ2-6
TGTGCCAGCAGTCAGGGTCCCGGGGCCAACGTCCTGACTTTC
CASSQGPGANVLTF
>.|.|TRBV6-2/TRBV6-3|TRBJ1-2
TGTGCCAGCAGCGACAGGCCTTCGGGCTATGGCTACACCTTC
CASSDRPSGYGYTF
>once|TRBD2|TRBV2|TRBJ2-3
TGTGCCAGCAGTGAAGACGGGTCTAGCGGGGGTAGGGAAGATACGCAGTATTTT
CASSEDGSSGGREDTQYF
>.|TRBD2|TRBV27|TRBJ2-2
TGTGCCAGCAGCAAACAAGCGGGGGGCACCGGGGAGCTGTTTTTT
CASSKQAGGTGELFF
>.|.|TRBV27|TRBJ1-1
TGTGCCAGCAGCCCCCGGAGGGCTGTGAACACTGAAGCTTTCTTT
CASSPRRAVNTEAFF
>.|.|TRBV7-6|TRBJ2-5
TGTGCCAGCAGCTTAGAAGGACGGGGGTCTGCAGCACGAGAGACCCAGTACTTC
CASSLEGRGSAARETQYF
>.|.|TRBV18|TRBJ1-2
TGTGCCAGCTCACCCTCGGGATCTAACTATGGCTACACCTTC
CASSPSGSNYGYTF
>.|TRBD1|TRBV6-4|TRBJ1-1
TGTGCCAGCGGGGACAGGGGGTATCAGGTTGTCACTGAAGCTTTCTTT
CASGDRGYQVVTEAFF